The present entry profiles one TCR beta chain with its context. This clonotype was recorded a few times. No cognate antigen has been identified for it. There are no base qualities to consult, and no much larger clone falls within one base. Sequencing relied on an Illumina NovaSeq 6000. TCRalpha and TCRbeta cDNA libraries were built by 5'RACE with constant-segment primers, adding sample barcodes and unique molecular identifiers. RNA was extracted from every sample with Trizol reagent. Libraries were amplified in two PCR steps, with a second sample barcode and Illumina TruSeq adapters added in the second step. Libraries were sequenced on an Illumina NovaSeq with 2 x 150 bp paired-end reads. The authors' analysis ran thus. The reads were demultiplexed and collapsed into UMI-guided consensus sequences using migec v1.2.7. Using mixcr v2.1.11, UMI consensuses were aligned to TRA and TRB V and J templates and then assembled into clonotypes. A clonotype was counted as expanded or contracted only when both edgeR and NoisET called the clonotype significant, with the noise models trained on biological replicates. For edgeR calls, a false discovery rate-adjusted p below 0.01 and a log2 fold-change threshold of 1 were applied. As an exploratory analysis of dynamics, PCA with hierarchical clustering was applied to max-normalized trajectories of the 1000 most abundant clonotypes. Separately sequenced CD4+ and CD8+ repertoires were used to assign the CD4 or CD8 phenotype of responding clones. TCRdb reprocessed the public reads (quality trimming at Q25 with fastp, clone calling with MiXCR) and kept in-frame beta chains. Entries are consolidated by CDR3 protein sequence, retaining the most common genes and DNA. In this record, the V and J calls reflect TCRdb's handling and not the investigators' own analysis. In all, the sample holds about 190,000 distinct CDR3 sequences, and about 27% of those were seen once. The ten most abundant clones make up 9.5% to 12% of the sample.

Ficoll-Paque density gradient centrifugation was the method used to isolate PBMCs. This specimen belongs to a study of T-cell memory formation after mild COVID-19 (dated by TCRdb to the early 2020s). About the investigation overall: TCR sequence clusters from the two donors were found to be largely donor specific. Two young, previously healthy adult volunteers, one female and one male, were included in the cohort. In a couple of donors, T-cell clones that expanded and contracted after mild COVID-19 were tracked by sequencing TCRalpha and TCRbeta repertoires over time.

The paper's findings and limits, for the study overall: Contracting CD4+ clones appeared mostly in the CM and EM memory subsets, whereas CD8+ clones were enriched in EMRA. Only a couple of mild cases were covered in the study, and larger cohorts including severe cases with pre-infection samples were considered necessary. Some responding clones were detected in pre-infection memory, which suggested that pre-existing cross-reactive memory T cells had joined the SARS-CoV-2 response. Balanced CD4/CD8 phenotypes were observed for clones contracting from day 15 to 85, whereas a bias towards CD4+ was observed for a second wave of clones expanding from day 15 to 37. SARS-CoV-2 specificity was not confirmed for the second-wave clones peaking on day 37.

The CDR3 measures 15 amino acids from cysteine to phenylalanine. Only CDR3 DNA remains: 45 bases, in frame from the first base. V lost 5 bases and J lost 3 bases, and the count of bases not matched to a germline gene is 6. The chain is made from TRBV12-3 or TRBV12-4 and TRBJ2-2; 7 bases in between match TRBD1. This clonotype originated in an adult woman who had mild COVID-19 (a few samples of this study predate the infection). The sample titles of this study are shuffled in the database, so cell type and time point are left out; the donor was told from shared clones. The sample taken for sequencing was PBMCs or a T cell subset sorted from them (not recorded which). The sequence in DNA is TGTGCCAGCAGTCCCTTTGACAGGGACACCGGGGAGCTGTTTTTT. Its translation is CASSPFDRDTGELFF.